This T cell receptor (beta chain) was captured by sequencing in a study of T cells in Graves' hyperthyroidism and ophthalmopathy. This clonotype was counted at least ten times. No antigen is known for it. Overall study findings and caveats: Onset of ophthalmopathy came a median roughly 6.9 months after the model predicted it.

The junction had 17 bases not matched to a gene; V was cut back by 4 bases and J by 5 bases. The CDR3 length is 18 residues. Germline values: CDR1 MGHRA, CDR2 YSYEKL. TCR beta CDR3 region amplification was performed from RNA transcripts. The HTBI primer set was used in a first-round RT-PCR of the TCR CDR3. One entry per CDR3 protein results from TCRdb running MiXCR on the multiplex PCR reads. This table holds roughly 240,000 distinct CDR3 sequences, 15% to 20% found once. With duration under 3 months, ophthalmopathy was active: Clinical Activity Score at least 3, NOSPECS at least 4. Exclusion of patients followed from uncontrolled infection, other autoimmune disease, pregnancy or lactation. Out of roughly 10 ml of fresh peripheral blood came the PBMCs.

Sequencing input: blood. This sequence originates from a young woman with Graves' ophthalmopathy. The J gene is TRBJ1-5, the V gene TRBV4-1; 7 nucleotides match TRBD1. The CDR3: CASSLSLLPTGRHQPQHF. Written as DNA, the CDR3 is TGCGCCAGCAGCCTGTCCCTCCTCCCGACAGGGCGGCATCAGCCCCAGCATTTT.